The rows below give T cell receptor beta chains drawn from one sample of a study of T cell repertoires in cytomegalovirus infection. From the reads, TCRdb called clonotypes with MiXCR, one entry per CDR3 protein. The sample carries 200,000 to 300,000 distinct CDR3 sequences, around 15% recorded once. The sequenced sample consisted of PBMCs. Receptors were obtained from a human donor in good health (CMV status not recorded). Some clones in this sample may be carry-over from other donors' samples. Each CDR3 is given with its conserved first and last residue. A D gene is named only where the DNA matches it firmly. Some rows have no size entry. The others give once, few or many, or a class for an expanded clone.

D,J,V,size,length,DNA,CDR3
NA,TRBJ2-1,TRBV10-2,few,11,TGCGCCAGCAGTGAAGCTAGCAATCCGTTCTTC,CASSEASNPFF
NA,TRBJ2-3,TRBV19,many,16,TGTGCCAGTAAAATGAAGAGCGCGGGACCCACAGATACGCAGTATTTT,CASKMKSAGPTDTQYF
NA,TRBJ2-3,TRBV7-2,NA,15,TGTGCCAGCAGCTTAGTCCAGGGGCGCACAGATACGCAGTATTTT,CASSLVQGRTDTQYF
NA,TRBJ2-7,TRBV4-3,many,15,TGCGCCAGCAGCCAAAATTGGGCCACAGGGAACGAGCAGTACTTC,CASSQNWATGNEQYF
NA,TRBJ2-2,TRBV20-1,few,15,TGCAGTGCCAAAGGGCGGGGAAGGGGGACCGGGGAGCTGTTTTTT,CSAKGRGRGTGELFF
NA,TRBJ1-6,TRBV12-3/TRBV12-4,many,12,TGTGCCAGCAGTTTATATGGATCACCCCTCCACTTT,CASSLYGSPLHF
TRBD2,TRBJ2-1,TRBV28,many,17,TGTGCCAGCAGTTTACCCCCGACTAGCGCGAGTTCCAATGAGCAGTTCTTC,CASSLPPTSASSNEQFF
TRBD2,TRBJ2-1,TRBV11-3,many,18,TGTGCCAGCAGCATCCTTGGACTAGCGGGAAACGCCTACAATGAGCAGTTCTTC,CASSILGLAGNAYNEQFF
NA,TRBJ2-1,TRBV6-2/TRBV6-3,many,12,TGTGCCAGCAGTTACGTCCCTCGTGAGCAGTTCTTC,CASSYVPREQFF
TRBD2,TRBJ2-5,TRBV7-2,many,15,TGTGCCAGCAGCTACGGACTAGCGGGATGGGAGACCCAGTACTTC,CASSYGLAGWETQYF
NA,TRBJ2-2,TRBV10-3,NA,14,TGTGCCATCAGTTCGACAGTGAACACCGGGGAGCTGTTTTTT,CAISSTVNTGELFF
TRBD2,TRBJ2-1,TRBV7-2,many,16,TGTGCCAGCAGCTACATAGCGGGAGCCCTCTACAATGAGCAGTTCTTC,CASSYIAGALYNEQFF
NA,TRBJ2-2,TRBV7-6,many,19,TGTGCCAGCAGCCATCCCCGGTTGCGGGCAGGGAGTTTCACCGGGGAGCTGTTTTTT,CASSHPRLRAGSFTGELFF
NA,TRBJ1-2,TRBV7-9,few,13,TGTGCCAGCAGCCCAGCGGGCCCCTATGGCTACACCTTC,CASSPAGPYGYTF
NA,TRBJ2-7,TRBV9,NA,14,TGTGCCAGCAGCGTAGGATGGAGCACCTACGAGCAGTACTTC,CASSVGWSTYEQYF
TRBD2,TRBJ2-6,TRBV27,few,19,TGTGCCAGCAGTTTAAATGGCGGGAGGGCCGTCTCTGGGGCCAACGTCCTGACTTTC,CASSLNGGRAVSGANVLTF